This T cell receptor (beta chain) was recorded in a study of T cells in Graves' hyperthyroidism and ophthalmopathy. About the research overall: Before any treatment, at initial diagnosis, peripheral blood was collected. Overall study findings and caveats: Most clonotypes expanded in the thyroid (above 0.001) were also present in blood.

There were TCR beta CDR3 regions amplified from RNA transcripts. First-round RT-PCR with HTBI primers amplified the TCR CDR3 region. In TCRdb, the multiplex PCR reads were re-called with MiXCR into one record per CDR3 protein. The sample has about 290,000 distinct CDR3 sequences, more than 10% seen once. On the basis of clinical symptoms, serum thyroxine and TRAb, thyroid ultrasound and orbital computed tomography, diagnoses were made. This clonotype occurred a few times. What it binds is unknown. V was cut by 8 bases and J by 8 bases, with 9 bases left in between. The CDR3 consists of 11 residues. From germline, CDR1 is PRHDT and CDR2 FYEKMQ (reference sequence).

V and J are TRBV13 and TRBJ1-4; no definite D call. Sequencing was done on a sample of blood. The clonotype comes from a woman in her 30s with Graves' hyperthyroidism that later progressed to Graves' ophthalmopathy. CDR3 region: CASGGHEKLFF. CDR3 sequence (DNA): TGTGCCAGCGGAGGGCACGAAAAACTGTTTTTT.